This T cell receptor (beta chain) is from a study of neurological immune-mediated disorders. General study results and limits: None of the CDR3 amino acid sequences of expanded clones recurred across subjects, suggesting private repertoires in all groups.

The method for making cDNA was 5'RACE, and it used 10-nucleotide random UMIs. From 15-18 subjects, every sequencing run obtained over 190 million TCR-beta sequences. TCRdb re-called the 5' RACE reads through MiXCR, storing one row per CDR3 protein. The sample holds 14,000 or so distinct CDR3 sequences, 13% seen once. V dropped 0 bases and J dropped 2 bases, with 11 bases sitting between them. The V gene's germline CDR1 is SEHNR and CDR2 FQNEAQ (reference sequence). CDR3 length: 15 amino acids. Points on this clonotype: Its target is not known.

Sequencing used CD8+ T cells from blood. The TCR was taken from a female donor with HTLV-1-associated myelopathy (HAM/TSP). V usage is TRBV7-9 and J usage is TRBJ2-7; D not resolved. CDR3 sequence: CASSLASGAAYEQYF. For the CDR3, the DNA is TGTGCCAGCAGCTTAGCTTCGGGCGCGGCCTACGAGCAGTACTTC.